Listed below are T cell receptor beta chains from one sample, sequenced in a study of blood T cell repertoires in COVID-19. Using immunoSEQ multiplex PCR, the repertoire was profiled, and TCRdb retains in-frame clones only, with some absent. This sample has approximately 200,000 clones, with roughly 90% found just once. Input material: peripheral blood. These receptors all come from a woman in her sixties with acute or convalescent COVID-19. The CDR3 runs from the conserved cysteine through the conserved F or W. D genes are given only for firm matches. Some rows mark clone size as missing; the rest say once, few, many or name a class of expanded clone.

clone_size j_call v_call d_call cdr3_aa cdr3_nt
- TRBJ1-1 TRBV30 TRBD1 CAWRGTGWFTEAFF TGTGCCTGGAGGGGGACAGGGTGGTTCACTGAAGCTTTCTTT
- TRBJ1-1 TRBV23-1 - CASSHHEVNTEAFF TGCGCCAGCAGTCACCACGAGGTGAACACTGAAGCTTTCTTT
- TRBJ2-7 TRBV2 - CASSEKSSAAAFFF TGTGCCAGCAGTGAAAAGTCCAGCGCTGCAGCCTTCTTCTTC
- TRBJ1-6 TRBV2 - CASSEQQGHSPLHF TGTGCCAGCAGTGAACAACAGGGACATTCACCCCTCCACTTT
- TRBJ1-1 TRBV30 - CAWSVLGRNTEAFF TGTGCCTGGAGTGTCCTGGGGCGGAACACTGAAGCTTTCTTT
- TRBJ1-2 TRBV19 TRBD1 CASSMQGANYGYTF TGTGCCAGTAGTATGCAGGGGGCTAACTATGGCTACACCTTC
- TRBJ1-6 TRBV2 - CASSDFRAVTSSYNSPLHF TGTGCCAGCAGTGACTTCAGGGCCGTGACAAGCTCCTATAATTCACCCCTCCACTTT
- TRBJ1-5 TRBV30 - CAWAYRADQPQHF TGTGCCTGGGCTTACAGGGCCGATCAGCCCCAGCATTTT
once TRBJ1-1 TRBV7-3 - CASSPTGNGGEAFF TGTGCCAGCAGCCCCACAGGGAACGGAGGTGAAGCTTTCTTT
- TRBJ2-2 TRBV6-5 - CASMVGGAGELFF TGTGCCAGCATGGTAGGGGGAGCCGGGGAGCTGTTTTTT